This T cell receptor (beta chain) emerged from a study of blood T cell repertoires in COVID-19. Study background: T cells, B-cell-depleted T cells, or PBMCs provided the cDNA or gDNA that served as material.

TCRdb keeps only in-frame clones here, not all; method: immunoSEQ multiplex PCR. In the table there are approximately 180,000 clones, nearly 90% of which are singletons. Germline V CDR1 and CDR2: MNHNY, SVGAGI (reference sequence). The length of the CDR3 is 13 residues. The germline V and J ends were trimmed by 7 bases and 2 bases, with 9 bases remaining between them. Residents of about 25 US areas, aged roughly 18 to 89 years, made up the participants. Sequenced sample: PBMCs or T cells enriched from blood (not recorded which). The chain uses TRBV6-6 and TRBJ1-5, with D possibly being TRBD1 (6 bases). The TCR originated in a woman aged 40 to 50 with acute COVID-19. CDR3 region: CASNYRGNQPQHF. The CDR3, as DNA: TGTGCCAGCAACTACAGGGGCAATCAGCCCCAGCATTTT.